This T cell receptor beta chain was sequenced during a study of memory B cells and T cells in multiple sclerosis. Some clones are missing from TCRdb's copy, which holds only in-frame ones; the method was immunoSEQ multiplex PCR. The table lists approximately 47,000 clones, approximately 80% of them singletons. Germline V gene sequence: CDR1 SGHRS, CDR2 YFSETQ. Trimming removed 0 bases from V and 1 base from J, with 7 bases in between. The CDR3 contains 14 residues. Separate sequencing covered autoproliferating (CFSE-dim) and non-proliferating (CFSE-high) T cells from stimulus-free culture. Approximately 5x10^7 CFSE-labeled PBMCs were cultured less than 8 days unstimulated, then replicate wells were pooled. Without exogenous stimuli, around 0.49 uM CFSE-labeled PBMCs were cultured serum-free. Whole-study results and caveats: Compartments had unequal clone-set sizes, affecting shared clonotype counts.

This clone was detected only once. The antigen remains unidentified. The origin of this receptor is a human donor with multiple sclerosis. V usage is TRBV5-1 and J usage is TRBJ2-5, with D possibly matching TRBD2 (6 bases). Sequencing was carried out using PBMCs from blood kept in culture. The CDR3 spells CASSLGRVQETQYF. The CDR3 region has the DNA TGCGCCAGCAGCTTGGGGAGGGTCCAAGAGACCCAGTACTTC.